The 23 T cell receptor beta chains below all came from one sample that was sequenced in a study of regulatory T cells in long-lasting Graves disease. Sample time point: persistent/refractory GD, antithyroid drugs over 5 years with positive TRAb. Extracted PBMC RNA gave rise to the TCR library. Sequencing libraries for TCR beta were prepared with iRepertoire HTBI primers and Arm-PCR of CDR3 regions. TCRdb fed the multiplex PCR reads into MiXCR, producing one record per CDR3 protein. The sample lists 700,000 or so distinct CDR3 sequences; about 32% were seen once. The sequences come from peripheral blood mononuclear cells (PBMCs), collected when the disease was refractory, from a patient treated with antithyroid drugs. The receptors stem from a female donor with Graves disease.

This clonotype was picked up a small number of times. It may be a read error: a sequence one base away is much more abundant. This CDR3 fails to terminate in the conserved phenylalanine or tryptophan, so it likely reflects a read error. The chain uses TRBV28 and TRBJ1-2, with D possibly matching TRBD1 (5 bases). V was cut by 7 bases and J by 2 bases, with 17 bases left in between. There are 15 residues in the CDR3. Germline V lookup: CDR1 MDHEN, CDR2 SYDVKM. CDR3: CASTLGQGKNYGYTL. CDR3 DNA sequence: TGTGCCAGCACCTTGGGGCAGGGCAAAAACTATGGCTACACCCTC.

The chain couples TRBV5-4 to TRBJ2-7; tentative D call: TRBD1 (5 bases). With 4 bases removed from V and 5 bases from J, the gap between germline ends came to 22 bases. The germline V gene has CDR1 SGHNT and CDR2 YYREEE (reference sequence). The CDR3 consists of 16 residues. The CDR3, as DNA: TGTGCCAGCAGCCCCGGAAGGTTCAGGGATACTCACGAGCAGTACTTC. Translated, it gives CASSPGRFRDTHEQYF.

This chain's CDR3 is CASSYPGMNEKLFF. CDR3 bases: TGTGCCAGCAGTTATCCCGGGATGAATGAAAAACTGTTTTTT. The rearrangement joins TRBV6-9 to TRBJ1-4; unclear D gene. CDR3 size: 14 residues. Germline V gene lookup returns CDR1 MNHGY and CDR2 SVAAGI. V was pared by 2 bases and J by 5 bases, with 9 bases between.

CDR3 DNA sequence: TGCAGTGCTAAACGGGGTATCCGCCTCAGAGAGGACGAGCAGTACTTC. Translated, it gives CSAKRGIRLREDEQYF. This sequence joins TRBV20-1 and TRBJ2-7; tentatively, D is TRBD2 (5 bases). Germline CDR1 DFQATT, CDR2 SNEGSKA (reference sequence). The CDR3 sequence is 16 residues long. V was cut by 4 bases and J by 5 bases, with 24 bases left in between.

This clonotype was found many times. The V gene is TRBV28, the J gene TRBJ1-5; D is undetermined. This CDR3 has 14 residues. Trimming pared 2 bases from V and 7 bases from J, leaving 12 bases between. In germline, CDR1 is MDHEN, CDR2 SYDVKM. CDR3: CASSLGPSGQPQHF. The CDR3 coding sequence is TGTGCCAGCAGTTTAGGACCCTCCGGGCAGCCCCAGCATTTT.

This chain uses TRBV7-8 with TRBJ1-6; perhaps TRBD1 as D (5 bases). From germline, CDR1 is SGHVS and CDR2 FQNEAQ. The ends were cut back, 7 bases at V and 9 bases at J, with 19 bases in the middle. The length of the CDR3 is 15 residues. The CDR3 DNA is TGTGCCAGCACCCTGGACATTGGATTGCGTTCACCCCTCCACTTT. Protein product: CASTLDIGLRSPLHF.

Only a few counts were recorded for this clonotype. The chain employs TRBV3-1 and TRBJ1-5; D remains unclear. The germline V gene encodes CDR1 LGHDT and CDR2 YNNKEL (reference sequence). V was pared by 2 bases and J by 0 bases, with 11 bases between. The CDR3 extends over 16 amino acids. The CDR3, as DNA: TGTGCCAGCAGCCAAAACTTCGGGTCTAGCAATCAGCCCCAGCATTTT. Translated: CASSQNFGSSNQPQHF.

This sequence joins TRBV6-1 and TRBJ1-1; 8 bases are a match to TRBD1. Germline V gives CDR1 MNHNS, CDR2 SASEGT. This CDR3 contains 14 residues. V lost 3 bases to trimming and J lost 5 bases; unmatched junction nucleotides: 5. The CDR3 is CASSENRGGTEAFF. The CDR3 bases are TGTGCCAGCAGTGAGAACAGGGGGGGGACTGAAGCTTTCTTT.

This clonotype occurred many times. The chain carries TRBV29-1 and TRBJ2-7; 9 bases fit TRBD2. The CDR3 is 13 residues long. The germline CDR1 and CDR2 sequences are SQVTM and ANQGSEA. With 1 base clipped from V and 5 bases from J, the junction kept 3 bases outside the gene matches. Here the CDR3 DNA reads TGCAGCGTTGAAGGTGGACTAGCGAACGAGCAGTACTTC. It specifies CSVEGGLANEQYF.

There are many counts of this clonotype. This sequence joins TRBV2 and TRBJ1-4; tentative D call: TRBD1 (5 bases). The CDR3 contains 13 residues. Trimming took 3 bases from V and 5 from J, leaving 7 bases between them. The germline V gene has CDR1 SNHLY and CDR2 FYNNEI. Here the CDR3 reads CASSETANEKLFF. In DNA, the CDR3 is TGTGCCAGCAGTGAGACAGCAAATGAAAAACTGTTTTTT.

The rearrangement links TRBV2 to TRBJ1-2; D is ambiguous. The V end was cut by 10 bases, the J end by 5 bases, with 20 bases between. Looked up from germline, CDR1 is SNHLY and CDR2 is FYNNEI. The CDR3 loop spans 14 amino acids. CDR3 in DNA: TGTGCCAATACGAGATCGGGAGCTGGGTATGGCTACACCTTC. Its translation: CANTRSGAGYGYTF.

This sequence joins TRBV28 and TRBJ2-7; tentatively, D is TRBD2 (6 bases). Deletions cut 5 bases from V and 5 bases from J, with 31 bases between. The CDR3 has 19 residues. Germline loops: CDR1 MDHEN, CDR2 SYDVKM. The CDR3 is CASSTPTSQVGGTHHEQYF. The CDR3 coding sequence is TGTGCCAGCAGTACGCCGACAAGTCAAGTCGGCGGGACCCACCACGAGCAGTACTTC.

This clonotype was seen a few times. V gene TRBV25-1 combines with J gene TRBJ2-2; 7 nucleotides align to TRBD2. The CDR3 runs to 14 residues. V lost 1 base, J lost 7 bases, and 3 bases stayed unmatched. Germline lookup yields CDR1 MGHDK and CDR2 SYGVNS. The CDR3 nucleotides are TGTGCCAGCAGTGAATGGGGAGGGGACGGGGAGCTGTTTTTT. It specifies CASSEWGGDGELFF.

This clonotype was counted only a few times. This chain connects TRBV5-1 to TRBJ1-2; 9 nucleotides align to TRBD1. Germline CDR1 is SGHRS and CDR2 is YFSETQ. V gave up 4 bases and J gave up 10 bases; unmatched junction bases: 11. The CDR3 has 14 amino acids. This chain's CDR3 is CASSPLGQGISYTF. Written as DNA, the CDR3 is TGCGCCAGCAGCCCTTTGGGACAGGGTATTTCCTACACCTTC.

The genes are TRBV6-2 or TRBV6-3 and TRBJ2-7; D gene ambiguous. The V end lost 10 bases, the J end lost 0 bases, and 16 bases lay between the germline ends. There are 14 residues in the CDR3. Per germline, CDR1 MNHEY and CDR2 SVGEGT. The CDR3, as DNA: TGTGCCACCCAGAGTAGCTTACTCTCCTACGAGCAGTACTTC. The encoded protein is CATQSSLLSYEQYF.

The J gene is TRBJ2-7, the V gene TRBV12-3 or TRBV12-4, with TRBD1 identical over 11 bases. This CDR3 contains 16 residues. The J segment lost 2 bases and the V segment lost 3 bases, leaving 6 bases of the junction unmatched. The CDR3 nucleotides read TGTGCCAGCAGTTTGATGGCGGGACAGGGGGCCTACGAGCAGTACTTC. Translation: CASSLMAGQGAYEQYF.

Regarding this clonotype: The likely explanation is a read error, given a far larger clone one base away. In this CDR3 the conserved last residue, phenylalanine or tryptophan, is missing, so a read error is likely. This chain connects TRBV28 to TRBJ1-4, with 8 bases lining up with TRBD1. The end of the DNA fits TRBJ1-6 better, so the J call may be wrong. The length of the CDR3 is 16 residues. The germline V gene has CDR1 MDHEN and CDR2 SYDVKM. The CDR3 spells CASSLSTGATNSPLHL. For the CDR3, the DNA is TGTGCCAGCAGTCTGTCGACAGGGGCTACAAATTCACCCCTCCACCTT.

Concerning this clonotype: One base away lies a much larger clone, so this may be a sequencing read error. The conserved phenylalanine or tryptophan normally closing the CDR3 is absent here, so this likely arose from a read error. The chain couples TRBV28 to TRBJ1-5; possibly TRBD1 for D (6 bases). Trimming stripped 6 bases from V and 4 bases from J, with 13 bases between. The germline gives CDR1 MDHEN, CDR2 SYDVKM. This CDR3 comprises 14 residues. DNA for the CDR3: TGTGCCAGCAGACCGGGACATAAGAATCAGCCCCAGCATTCT. Its translation: CASRPGHKNQPQHS.

The chain joins TRBV6-1 to TRBJ1-5, with 9 bases aligning to TRBD1. From germline, CDR1 is MNHNS and CDR2 SASEGT. The CDR3 runs to 16 residues. With 6 bases clipped from V and 2 bases from J, the junction kept 8 bases outside the gene matches. The CDR3 here is CASSTQGAIGNQPQHF. The CDR3 coding sequence is TGTGCCAGCAGCACACAGGGGGCTATCGGCAATCAGCCCCAGCATTTT.

On this clonotype itself: With a much larger clone just one base away, this may be a read error. The J gene is TRBJ2-7, the V gene TRBV3-1, with 7 bases that match TRBD1. Germline CDR1 LGHDT, CDR2 YNNKEL (reference sequence). This CDR3 is 15 amino acids long. In DNA form, the CDR3 reads TGTACCAGCAGCCACCGACAGGGAAGAACCTACGAGCAGTACTTC. Encoded protein: CTSSHRQGRTYEQYF.

V gene TRBV18 combines with J gene TRBJ1-5; tentatively, D is TRBD1 (5 bases). The CDR3 contains 15 residues. V dropped 1 base and J dropped 6 bases, with 13 bases sitting between them. Germline V CDR1 and CDR2: KGHSH, LQKENI. The CDR3 nucleotides are TGTGCCAGCTCACCACTGGGGCTCGGGGGTCAGCCCCAGCATTTT. Its protein product is CASSPLGLGGQPQHF.

A few counts support this clonotype. The chain carries TRBV28 and TRBJ1-5; 9 bases fit TRBD1. This CDR3 has 19 amino acids. V dropped 2 bases and J dropped 2; count of bases not matched to a gene: 13. The germline V gene has CDR1 MDHEN and CDR2 SYDVKM. In DNA form, the CDR3 reads TGTGCCAGCAGTTTACCCCCGGGACAGGGTGGGTTTGGCAATCAGCCCCAGCATTTT. It specifies CASSLPPGQGGFGNQPQHF.

This clonotype was seen only once. The rearrangement links TRBV10-3 to TRBJ2-7, with 9 bases lining up with TRBD2. Germline CDR1 reads ENHRY; CDR2 reads SYGVKD. Trimming took 10 bases from V and 3 from J; bases not matched to a gene: 16. This CDR3 spans 16 amino acids. The CDR3 loop reads CATHRGAGGLNYEQYF. In DNA form, the CDR3 reads TGTGCCACCCATAGGGGAGCGGGAGGACTAAACTACGAGCAGTACTTC.